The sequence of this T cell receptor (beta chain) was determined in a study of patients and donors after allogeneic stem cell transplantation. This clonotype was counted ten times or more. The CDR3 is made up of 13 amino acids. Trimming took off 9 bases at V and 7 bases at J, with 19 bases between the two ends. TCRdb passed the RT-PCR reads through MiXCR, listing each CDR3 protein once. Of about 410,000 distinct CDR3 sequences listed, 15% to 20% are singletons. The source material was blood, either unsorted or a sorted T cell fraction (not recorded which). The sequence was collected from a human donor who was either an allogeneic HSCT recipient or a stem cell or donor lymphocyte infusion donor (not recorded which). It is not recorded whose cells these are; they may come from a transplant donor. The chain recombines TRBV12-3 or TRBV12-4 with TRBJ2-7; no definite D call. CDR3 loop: CASSRGDMWEQYF. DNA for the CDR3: TGTGCCAGTTCGAGAGGCGATATGTGGGAGCAGTACTTC.